This is a list of T cell receptor beta chains from one sample in a study of T cell repertoires in cytomegalovirus infection. MiXCR, run by TCRdb on the reads, gives a single entry per CDR3 protein. This sample carries about 150,000 distinct CDR3 sequences, about a quarter of them seen once, and the ten largest clones take approximately 10%. Sequencing was done on a sample of PBMCs. The receptors stem from a human donor in good health (CMV status not recorded). Some clones in this sample may be carry-over from other donors' samples. Both conserved end residues are part of each CDR3. The D gene is left open where the match is weak. Expanded clones get a size class; other rows say once, few or many, or leave the size out.

clone_size,j_call,d_call,v_call,cdr3_aa,cdr3_nt
few,TRBJ2-1,.,TRBV2,CASRPGTPSYNEQFF,TGTGCCAGCAGACCCGGGACTCCCTCCTACAATGAGCAGTTCTTC
.,TRBJ1-1,TRBD1,TRBV20-1,CSATGQDVQNTEAFF,TGCAGTGCTACCGGACAGGATGTTCAGAACACTGAAGCTTTCTTT
few,TRBJ2-1,.,TRBV13,CASRTRGGVSNEQFF,TGTGCCAGCAGGACACGAGGAGGGGTATCCAATGAGCAGTTCTTC
many,TRBJ1-1,TRBD1,TRBV7-8,CASSFVQGPSREAFF,TGTGCCAGCAGCTTCGTACAGGGGCCCTCGAGGGAAGCTTTCTTT
.,TRBJ2-3,.,TRBV27,CASSLLGEDTQYF,TGTGCCAGCAGCCTCCTCGGCGAAGATACGCAGTATTTT
.,TRBJ1-1,.,TRBV20-1,CSARQTLFMNTEAFF,TGCAGTGCTAGACAGACCTTATTCATGAACACTGAAGCTTTCTTT
.,TRBJ1-5,.,TRBV2,CASSEYLRLNQPQHF,TGTGCCAGCAGTGAATATCTAAGGTTGAATCAGCCCCAGCATTTT
many,TRBJ1-6,.,TRBV7-2,CASSPDLSPLHF,TGTGCCAGCAGCCCAGACTTGTCACCCCTCCACTTT
.,TRBJ2-1,TRBD2,TRBV4-3,CASSQVGGGPYNEQFF,TGCGCCAGCAGCCAAGTCGGGGGAGGGCCCTACAATGAGCAGTTCTTC
few,TRBJ2-7,TRBD2,TRBV2,CASSEALAVSYEQYF,TGTGCCAGCAGTGAAGCGCTAGCGGTCTCCTACGAGCAGTACTTC
.,TRBJ2-5,.,TRBV9,CASSVEPGEETQYF,TGTGCCAGCAGCGTAGAACCCGGGGAAGAGACCCAGTACTTC
.,TRBJ2-2,TRBD2,TRBV2,CASSEAPGTSGGGNTGELFF,TGTGCCAGCAGTGAAGCCCCCGGGACTAGCGGGGGGGGGAACACCGGGGAGCTGTTTTTT
.,TRBJ1-1,.,TRBV7-9,CASSFDSLRTRSTEAFF,TGTGCCAGCAGCTTCGACAGTTTAAGGACTCGGAGCACTGAAGCTTTCTTT
.,TRBJ2-7,TRBD1,TRBV7-8,CASSLRTGVGSYEQYF,TGTGCCAGCAGCTTACGGACAGGGGTGGGCTCCTACGAGCAGTACTTC
.,TRBJ2-3,.,TRBV29-1,CSVEGPRADTQYF,TGCAGCGTTGAGGGACCCCGCGCAGATACGCAGTATTTT
many,TRBJ1-5,.,TRBV6-1,CASSGGDMGNQPQHF,TGTGCCAGCAGTGGAGGGGATATGGGGAATCAGCCCCAGCATTTT
.,TRBJ1-5,.,TRBV28,CASSLFRGHQPQHF,TGTGCCAGCAGTTTGTTTCGGGGGCATCAGCCCCAGCATTTT
.,TRBJ2-7,TRBD1,TRBV18,CASSPRGQEASYEQYF,TGTGCCAGCTCACCCAGGGGGCAAGAGGCCTCCTACGAGCAGTACTTC
few,TRBJ2-3,TRBD2,TRBV6-4,CASSDRAGGSTDTQYF,TGTGCCAGCAGTGACAGAGCGGGGGGAAGCACAGATACGCAGTATTTT
few,TRBJ1-2,.,TRBV19,CASSFGPAYGYTF,TGTGCCAGTAGCTTCGGACCGGCCTATGGCTACACCTTC
few,TRBJ2-3,.,TRBV3-1,CASSQGRGDTQYF,TGTGCCAGCAGCCAAGGAAGAGGTGATACGCAGTATTTT
few,TRBJ1-6,TRBD1,TRBV19,CASNRGNYSPLHF,TGTGCCAGCAACAGGGGAAATTATTCACCCCTCCACTTT
.,TRBJ1-2,.,TRBV14,CASSQKPNYGYTF,TGTGCCAGCAGCCAAAAGCCTAACTATGGCTACACCTTC
.,TRBJ2-5,.,TRBV15,CATSRGGDTTETQYF,TGTGCCACCAGCAGAGGAGGGGATACAACAGAGACCCAGTACTTC
few,TRBJ2-5,TRBD1,TRBV5-4,CASSSGDLTLQGPTQTQYF,TGTGCCAGCAGCTCCGGAGACCTCACTTTACAGGGGCCAACGCAGACCCAGTACTTC
.,TRBJ1-1,.,TRBV9,CASSVGTVSNTEAFF,TGTGCCAGCAGCGTGGGAACAGTTTCGAACACTGAAGCTTTCTTT
few,TRBJ2-7,.,TRBV15,CATSRDPGGIYEQYF,TGTGCCACCAGCAGAGATCCGGGCGGAATCTACGAGCAGTACTTC
many,TRBJ1-1,.,TRBV7-2,CASSLQGLNTEAFF,TGTGCCAGCAGCTTACAGGGTCTGAACACTGAAGCTTTCTTT
.,TRBJ2-7,.,TRBV5-4,CASSLVGGTYEQYF,TGTGCCAGCAGCTTGGTGGGGGGAACCTACGAGCAGTACTTC
many,TRBJ2-3,.,TRBV7-9,CASSLGTVTDTQYF,TGTGCCAGCAGCTTAGGGACAGTCACAGATACGCAGTATTTT
.,TRBJ2-1,TRBD2,TRBV19,CASSAGTSGYNEQFF,TGTGCCAGTAGTGCTGGGACTAGCGGATACAATGAGCAGTTCTTC
once,TRBJ2-1,TRBD2,TRBV7-2,CASSSPTSGGQSYNEQFF,TGTGCCAGCAGCTCCCCGACTAGCGGGGGGCAGTCCTACAATGAGCAGTTCTTC
few,TRBJ2-2,.,TRBV11-2,CASSFRGNTGELFF,TGTGCCAGCAGCTTCCGCGGAAACACCGGGGAGCTGTTTTTT
many,TRBJ1-5,TRBD1,TRBV28,CASTTPTGYQPQHF,TGTGCCAGCACCACCCCGACAGGGTATCAGCCCCAGCATTTT
.,TRBJ2-7,TRBD2,TRBV20-1,CSARVAGQSSSYEQYF,TGCAGTGCTAGAGTAGCGGGTCAGTCGAGCTCCTACGAGCAGTACTTC
.,TRBJ2-7,.,TRBV2,CASSALYEQYF,TGTGCCAGCAGTGCTCTCTACGAGCAGTACTTC
.,TRBJ2-5,TRBD2,TRBV11-2,CASSSPTSGQETQYF,TGTGCCAGCAGCTCCCCCACTAGCGGACAAGAGACCCAGTACTTC
.,TRBJ2-1,.,TRBV18,CASSPAGTANNEQFF,TGTGCCAGCTCACCAGCCGGGACCGCTAACAATGAGCAGTTCTTC
many,TRBJ1-4,.,TRBV7-6,CASSLALGAAVFF,TGTGCCAGCAGCTTAGCGCTGGGGGCGGCGGTGTTTTTT
.,TRBJ2-1,TRBD2,TRBV4-3,CASSQGGGEQFF,TGCGCCAGCAGCCAAGGGGGGGGTGAGCAGTTCTTC
.,TRBJ2-4,.,TRBV11-2,CASSMFVGRNIQYF,TGTGCCAGCAGTATGTTCGTGGGAAGAAACATTCAGTACTTC
.,TRBJ1-2,.,TRBV12-3/TRBV12-4,CASSHPVITGGYTF,TGTGCCAGCAGTCACCCGGTAATTACGGGAGGCTACACCTTC
few,TRBJ1-2,.,TRBV6-5,CASSYRQLSNYGYTF,TGTGCCAGCAGTTACAGACAGCTATCTAACTATGGCTACACCTTC
.,TRBJ1-1,.,TRBV12-3/TRBV12-4,CASSLLMNTEAFF,TGTGCCAGCAGTCTCTTGATGAACACTGAAGCTTTCTTT
.,TRBJ1-1,.,TRBV12-3/TRBV12-4,CASSKQSKGTEAFF,TGTGCCAGCAGTAAACAGAGCAAGGGCACTGAAGCTTTCTTT
few,TRBJ2-7,TRBD1,TRBV6-5,CASSYSTQGGDEQYF,TGTGCCAGCAGTTACTCGACACAGGGGGGCGACGAGCAGTACTTC
.,TRBJ2-7,.,TRBV2,CASSEGRVGYEQYF,TGTGCCAGCAGTGAGGGCAGGGTGGGCTACGAGCAGTACTTC
many,TRBJ1-2,TRBD1,TRBV7-2,CASSSQGANYGYTF,TGTGCCAGCAGCTCACAGGGGGCTAACTATGGCTACACCTTC